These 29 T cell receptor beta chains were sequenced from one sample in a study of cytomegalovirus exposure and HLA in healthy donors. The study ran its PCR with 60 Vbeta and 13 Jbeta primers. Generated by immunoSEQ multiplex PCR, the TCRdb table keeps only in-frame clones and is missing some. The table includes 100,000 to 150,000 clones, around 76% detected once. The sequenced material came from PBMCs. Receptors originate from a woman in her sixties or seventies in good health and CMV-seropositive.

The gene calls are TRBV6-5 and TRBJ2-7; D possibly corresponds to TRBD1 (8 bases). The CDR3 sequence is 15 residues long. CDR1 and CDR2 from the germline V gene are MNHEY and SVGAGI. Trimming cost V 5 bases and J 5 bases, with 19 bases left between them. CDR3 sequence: CASSTYRGGGDEQYF. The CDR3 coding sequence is TGTGCCAGCAGTACGTACAGGGGGGGCGGGGACGAGCAGTACTTC.

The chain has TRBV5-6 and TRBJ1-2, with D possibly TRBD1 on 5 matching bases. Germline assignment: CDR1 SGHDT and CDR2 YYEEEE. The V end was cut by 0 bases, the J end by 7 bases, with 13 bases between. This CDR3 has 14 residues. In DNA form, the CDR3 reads TGTGCCAGCAGCTTGGCGGAGGGCAGGGTTGGCTACACCTTC. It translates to CASSLAEGRVGYTF.

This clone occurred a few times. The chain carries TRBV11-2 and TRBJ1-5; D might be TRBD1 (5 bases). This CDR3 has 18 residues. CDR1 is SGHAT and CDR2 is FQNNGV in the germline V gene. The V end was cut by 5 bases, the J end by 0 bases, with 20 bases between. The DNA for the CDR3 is TGTGCCAGCAGCCAGTCACGTCCGGGGGTACATAGCAATCAGCCCCAGCATTTT. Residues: CASSQSRPGVHSNQPQHF.

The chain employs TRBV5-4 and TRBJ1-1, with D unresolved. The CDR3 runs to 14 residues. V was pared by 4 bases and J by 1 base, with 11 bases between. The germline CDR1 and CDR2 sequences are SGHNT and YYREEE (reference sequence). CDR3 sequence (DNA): TGTGCCAGCAGCCGAAAACAAAAGAACACTGAAGCTTTCTTT. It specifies CASSRKQKNTEAFF.

Here the CDR3 reads CASSEWTGVVGELFF. CDR3 sequence (DNA): TGTGCCAGCAGCGAATGGACGGGGGTTGTCGGGGAGCTGTTTTTT. V is TRBV11-2 and J is TRBJ2-2, with D possibly TRBD2 on 6 matching bases. V lost 5 bases and J 7 bases, leaving 17 bases between the germline ends. Germline loops: CDR1 SGHAT, CDR2 FQNNGV. The CDR3 contains 15 residues. Variable domain in full (rest from reference TRBV11-2 and TRBJ2-2): EAGVAQSPRYKIIEKRQSVAFWCNPISGHATLYWYQQILGQGPKLLIQFQNNGVVDDSQLPKDRFSAERLKGVDSTLKIQPAKLEDSAVYLCASSEWTGVVGELFFGEGSRLTVL.

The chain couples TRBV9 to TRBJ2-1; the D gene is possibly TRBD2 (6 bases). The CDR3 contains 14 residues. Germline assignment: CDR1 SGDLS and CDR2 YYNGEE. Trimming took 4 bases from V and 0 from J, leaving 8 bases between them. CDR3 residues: CASSQTSSYNEQFF. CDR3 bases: TGTGCCAGCAGCCAGACTAGCTCCTACAATGAGCAGTTCTTC. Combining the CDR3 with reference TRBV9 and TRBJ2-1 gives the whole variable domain DSGVTQTPKHLITATGQRVTLRCSPRSGDLSVYWYQQSLDQGLQFLIQYYNGEERAKGNILERFSAQQFPDLHSELNLSSLELGDSALYFCASSQTSSYNEQFFGPGTRLTVL.

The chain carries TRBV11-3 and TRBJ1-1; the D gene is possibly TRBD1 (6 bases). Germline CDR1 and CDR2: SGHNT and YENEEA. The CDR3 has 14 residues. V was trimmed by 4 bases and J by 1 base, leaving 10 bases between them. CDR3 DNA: TGTGCCAGCAGCTCACAGGGTGGGAACACTGAAGCTTTCTTT. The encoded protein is CASSSQGGNTEAFF.

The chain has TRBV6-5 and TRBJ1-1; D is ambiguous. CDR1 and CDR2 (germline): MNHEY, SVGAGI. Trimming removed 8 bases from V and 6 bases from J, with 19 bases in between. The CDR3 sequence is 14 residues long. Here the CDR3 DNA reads TGTGCCAGCTCCCGTGTAAGGGAGGGAGCTGAAGCTTTCTTT. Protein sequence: CASSRVREGAEAFF.

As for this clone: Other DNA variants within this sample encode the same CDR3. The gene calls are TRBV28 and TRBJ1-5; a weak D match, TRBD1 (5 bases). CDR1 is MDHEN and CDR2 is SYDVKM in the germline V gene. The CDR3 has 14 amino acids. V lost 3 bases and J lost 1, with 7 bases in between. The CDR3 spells CASSLGGSNQPQHF. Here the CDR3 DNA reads TGTGCCAGCAGTTTGGGGGGGAGCAATCAGCCCCAGCATTTT.

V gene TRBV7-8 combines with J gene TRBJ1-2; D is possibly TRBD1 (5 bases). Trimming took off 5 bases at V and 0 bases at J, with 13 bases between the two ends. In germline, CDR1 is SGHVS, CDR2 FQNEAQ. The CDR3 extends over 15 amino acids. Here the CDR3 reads CASSSPGIPNYGYTF. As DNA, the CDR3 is TGTGCCAGCAGCAGTCCAGGGATACCTAACTATGGCTACACCTTC.

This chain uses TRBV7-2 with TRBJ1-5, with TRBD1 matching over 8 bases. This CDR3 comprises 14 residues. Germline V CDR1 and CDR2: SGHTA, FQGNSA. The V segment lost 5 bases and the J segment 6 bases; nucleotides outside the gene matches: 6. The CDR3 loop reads CASSPGQGIQPQHF. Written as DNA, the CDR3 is TGTGCCAGCAGCCCAGGACAGGGCATTCAGCCCCAGCATTTT.

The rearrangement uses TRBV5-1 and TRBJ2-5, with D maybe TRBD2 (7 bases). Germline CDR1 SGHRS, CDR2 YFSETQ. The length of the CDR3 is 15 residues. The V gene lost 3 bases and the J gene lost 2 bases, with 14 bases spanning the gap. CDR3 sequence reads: CASSSTGTIQETQYF. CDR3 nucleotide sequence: TGCGCCAGCAGCTCAACAGGGACTATTCAAGAGACCCAGTACTTC.

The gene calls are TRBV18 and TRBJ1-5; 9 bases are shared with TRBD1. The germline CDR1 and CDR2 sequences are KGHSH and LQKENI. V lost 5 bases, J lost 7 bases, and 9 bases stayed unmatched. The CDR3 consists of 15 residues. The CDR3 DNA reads TGTGCCAGCTCAACCCGGGACAGGGCAAGACAGCCCCAGCATTTT. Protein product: CASSTRDRARQPQHF.

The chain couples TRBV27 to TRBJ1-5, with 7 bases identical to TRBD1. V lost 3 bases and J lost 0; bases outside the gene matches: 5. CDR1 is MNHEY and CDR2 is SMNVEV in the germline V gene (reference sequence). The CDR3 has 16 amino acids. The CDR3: CASSLTGIDSNQPQHF. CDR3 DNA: TGTGCCAGCAGTTTGACAGGGATAGATAGCAATCAGCCCCAGCATTTT.

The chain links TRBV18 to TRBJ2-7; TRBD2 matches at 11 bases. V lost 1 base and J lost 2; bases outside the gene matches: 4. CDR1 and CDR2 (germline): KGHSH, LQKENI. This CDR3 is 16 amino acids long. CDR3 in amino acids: CASSPRGSGRAYEQYF. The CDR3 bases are TGTGCCAGCTCACCACGGGGTAGCGGGAGGGCCTACGAGCAGTACTTC.

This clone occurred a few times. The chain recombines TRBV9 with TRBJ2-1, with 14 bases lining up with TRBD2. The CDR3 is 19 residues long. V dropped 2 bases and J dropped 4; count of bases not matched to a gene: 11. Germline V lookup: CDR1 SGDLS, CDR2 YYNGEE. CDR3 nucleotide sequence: TGTGCCAGCAGCGTGCCCGGGACTAGCGGGAGATCGGGGTACAATGAGCAGTTCTTC. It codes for CASSVPGTSGRSGYNEQFF.

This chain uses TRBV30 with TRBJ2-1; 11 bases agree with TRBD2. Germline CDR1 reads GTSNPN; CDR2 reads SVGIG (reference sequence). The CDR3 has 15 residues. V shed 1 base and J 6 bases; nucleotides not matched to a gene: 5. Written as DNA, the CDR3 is TGTGCCTGGAGTGGGCTAGCGGGAGGCCTCAATGAGCAGTTCTTC. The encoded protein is CAWSGLAGGLNEQFF.

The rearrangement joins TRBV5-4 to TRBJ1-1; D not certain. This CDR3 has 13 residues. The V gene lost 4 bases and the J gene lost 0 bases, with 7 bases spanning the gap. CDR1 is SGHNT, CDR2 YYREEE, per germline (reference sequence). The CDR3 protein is CASSRAMNTEAFF. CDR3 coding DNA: TGTGCCAGCAGCCGAGCCATGAACACTGAAGCTTTCTTT.

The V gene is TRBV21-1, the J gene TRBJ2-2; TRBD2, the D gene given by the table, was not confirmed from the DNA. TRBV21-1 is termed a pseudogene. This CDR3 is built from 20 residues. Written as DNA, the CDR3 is TGTGCCAGCAGCAAATCACCACTAGCGGGGAGCGGAGCGAACACCGGGGAGCTGTTTTTT. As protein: CASSKSPLAGSGANTGELFF.

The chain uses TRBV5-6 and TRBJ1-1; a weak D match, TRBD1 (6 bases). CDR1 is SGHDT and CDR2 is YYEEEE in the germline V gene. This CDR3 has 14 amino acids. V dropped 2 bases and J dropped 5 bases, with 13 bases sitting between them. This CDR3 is CASSLYRVRTEAFF. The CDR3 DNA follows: TGTGCCAGCAGCTTATACAGGGTTCGAACTGAAGCTTTCTTT.

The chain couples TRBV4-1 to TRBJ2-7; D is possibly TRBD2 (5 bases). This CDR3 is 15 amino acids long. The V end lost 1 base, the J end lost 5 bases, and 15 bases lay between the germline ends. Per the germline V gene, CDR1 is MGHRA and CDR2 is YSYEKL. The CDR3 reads CASSQVLASPHEQYF. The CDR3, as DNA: TGCGCCAGCAGCCAAGTTCTCGCTAGCCCACACGAGCAGTACTTC.

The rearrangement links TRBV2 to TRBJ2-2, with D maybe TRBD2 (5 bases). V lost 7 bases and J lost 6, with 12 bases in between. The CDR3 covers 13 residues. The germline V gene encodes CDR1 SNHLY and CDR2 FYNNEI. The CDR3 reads CASTPRGSGELFF. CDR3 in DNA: TGTGCCAGCACCCCACGAGGGTCCGGGGAGCTGTTTTTT. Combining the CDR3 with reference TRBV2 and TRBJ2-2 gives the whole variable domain EPEVTQTPSHQVTQMGQEVILRCVPISNHLYFYWYRQILGQKVEFLVSFYNNEISEKSEIFDDQFSVERPDGSNFTLKIRSTKLEDSAMYFCASTPRGSGELFFGEGSRLTVL.

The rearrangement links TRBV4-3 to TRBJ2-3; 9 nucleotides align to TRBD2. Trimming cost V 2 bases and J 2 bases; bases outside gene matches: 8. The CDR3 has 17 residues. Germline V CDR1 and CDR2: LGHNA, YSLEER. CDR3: CASSQRISGGPTDTQYF. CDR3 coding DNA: TGCGCCAGCAGCCAAAGAATTAGCGGGGGTCCCACAGATACGCAGTATTTT.

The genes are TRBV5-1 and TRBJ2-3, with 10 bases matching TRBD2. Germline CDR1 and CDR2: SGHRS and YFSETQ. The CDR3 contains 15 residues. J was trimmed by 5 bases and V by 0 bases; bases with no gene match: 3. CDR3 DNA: TGCGCCAGCAGCTTGGAGAGCGGGGGGGGAGATACGCAGTATTTT. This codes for CASSLESGGGDTQYF.

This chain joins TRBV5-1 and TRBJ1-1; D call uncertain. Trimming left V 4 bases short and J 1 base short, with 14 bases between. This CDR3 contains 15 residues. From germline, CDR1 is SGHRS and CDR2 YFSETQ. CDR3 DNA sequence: TGCGCCAGCAGCCCCCAAAGACAAAAGAACACTGAAGCTTTCTTT. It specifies CASSPQRQKNTEAFF. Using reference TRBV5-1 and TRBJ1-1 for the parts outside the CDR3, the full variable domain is KAGVTQTPRYLIKTRGQQVTLSCSPISGHRSVSWYQQTPGQGLQFLFEYFSETQRNKGNFPGRFSGRQFSNSRSEMNVSTLELGDSALYLCASSPQRQKNTEAFFGQGTRLTVV.

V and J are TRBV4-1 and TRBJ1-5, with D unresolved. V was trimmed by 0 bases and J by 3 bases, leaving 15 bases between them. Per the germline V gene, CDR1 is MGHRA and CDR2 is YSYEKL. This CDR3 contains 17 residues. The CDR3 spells CASSQDLAADSNQPQHF. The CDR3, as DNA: TGCGCCAGCAGCCAAGATCTCGCGGCAGATTCCAATCAGCCCCAGCATTTT.

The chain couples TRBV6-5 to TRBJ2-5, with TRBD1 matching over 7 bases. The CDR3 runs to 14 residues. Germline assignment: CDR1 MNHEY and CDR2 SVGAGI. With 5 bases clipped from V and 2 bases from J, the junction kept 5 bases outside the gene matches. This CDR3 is CASSRQGPQETQYF. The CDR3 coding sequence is TGTGCCAGCAGTCGACAGGGTCCTCAAGAGACCCAGTACTTC.

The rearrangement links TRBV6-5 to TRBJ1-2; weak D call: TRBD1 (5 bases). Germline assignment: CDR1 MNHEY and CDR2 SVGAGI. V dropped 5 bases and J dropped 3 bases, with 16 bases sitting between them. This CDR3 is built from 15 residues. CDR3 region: CASSPPGISYYGYTF. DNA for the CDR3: TGTGCCAGCAGTCCCCCAGGGATTTCGTACTATGGCTACACCTTC.

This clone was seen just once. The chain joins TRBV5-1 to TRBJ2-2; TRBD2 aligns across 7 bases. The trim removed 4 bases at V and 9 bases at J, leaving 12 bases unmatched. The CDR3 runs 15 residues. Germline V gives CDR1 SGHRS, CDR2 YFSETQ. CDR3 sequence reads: CASSPSAGEGRELFF. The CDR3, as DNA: TGCGCCAGCAGCCCCAGCGCGGGGGAGGGCCGGGAGCTGTTTTTT.